This paragraph reports one T cell receptor beta chain. This clonotype was recorded a few times. There is no known antigen for this receptor. Per-base qualities were not stored, and no clone one base away is much larger. The data originate from a study of T-cell memory formation after mild COVID-19 (TCRdb year 2021). Turning to the overall study: TCR sequence clusters from the two donors were largely donor specific. Two young, previously healthy adult volunteers made up the cohort, one male and one female. In a couple of donors, T-cell clones that expanded and contracted after mild COVID-19 were tracked by sequencing TCRalpha and TCRbeta repertoires over time. Points the paper makes about the study in general: SARS-CoV-2 specificity was not confirmed for the second-wave clones peaking on day 37. The detection of some responding clones in pre-infection memory suggests that pre-existing cross-reactive memory T cells joined the SARS-CoV-2 response. The study covered only a couple of mild cases, and larger cohorts including severe cases with pre-infection samples were considered necessary. Contracting CD4+ clones turned up mainly in the CM and EM memory subsets, whereas EMRA was where CD8+ clones were enriched. Balanced CD4/CD8 phenotypes were observed for clones contracting from day 15 to 85, whereas a bias towards CD4+ was observed for a second wave of clones expanding from day 15 to 37.

Ficoll-Paque density gradient centrifugation was the method used to isolate PBMCs. Data came from an Illumina NovaSeq 6000. cDNA libraries for TCRalpha and TCRbeta were prepared by 5'RACE using constant-segment primers, with sample barcodes and unique molecular identifiers added. RNA was extracted from every sample with Trizol reagent. Amplification of the libraries took two PCR steps, and the second step added a second sample barcode plus Illumina TruSeq adapters. Sequencing of the libraries was done on an Illumina NovaSeq, producing 2 x 150 bp paired-end reads. The paper's processing steps were these. The reads were demultiplexed and collapsed into UMI-guided consensus sequences using migec v1.2.7. With mixcr v2.1.11, UMI consensuses were aligned to TRA and TRB V and J templates and assembled into clonotypes. A clonotype was counted as expanded or contracted only when both edgeR and NoisET called the clonotype significant, with the noise models trained on biological replicates. For edgeR calls, the thresholds were a false discovery rate-adjusted p below 0.01 and a log2 fold-change of 1. PCA with hierarchical clustering of max-normalized trajectories of the 1000 most abundant clonotypes was used as exploratory dynamics analysis. Each responding clone was given a CD4 or CD8 phenotype based on the CD4+ and CD8+ repertoires, which had been sequenced separately. The public reads were quality trimmed at Q25 with fastp and then assembled into clones with MiXCR by TCRdb, keeping productive beta chains. Merged by CDR3 protein, the rows form single entries marked with the most common genes and DNA. TCRdb's processing, not the authors' own work, is the source of the V and J calls. The sample table holds 500,000 to 550,000 distinct CDR3 sequences, of which around 20% were seen once. Approximately 12% of the sample belongs to the ten largest clones.

The V end loses 3 bases and the J end loses 0 bases, and a stretch of 8 bases separates them. CDR1 and CDR2, per the germline V gene, are SGHRS and YFSETQ. The CDR3 numbers 14 residues from cysteine through phenylalanine. Here the CDR3 DNA is all that survives: 42 bases in frame from base 1. The clonotype originates from an adult woman who had mild COVID-19 (a few samples of this study predate the infection). The sample titles of this study are shuffled in the database, so cell type and time point are left out; the donor was told from shared clones. Sequenced material: PBMCs or a T cell subset sorted from them (not recorded which). Recombination connected TRBV5-1 to TRBJ2-3; there is no confident call for the D gene. The CDR3 has the sequence CASSSGPSTDTQYF. In nucleotide form, the sequence is TGCGCCAGCAGCTCCGGTCCTAGCACAGATACGCAGTATTTT.